The TCR beta chain under discussion was sequenced for a study of technical replicates of blood from a few donors. CDR1 is SNHLY, CDR2 FYNNEI, per germline. The CDR3 length is 13 residues. V was shortened by 8 bases and J by 5 bases, with 12 bases between the two germline ends. Assay used: immunoSEQ multiplex PCR; TCRdb lists only in-frame clones, some missing. The sample has about 75,000 clones; nearly 98% are singletons. The chain is built from TRBV2 and TRBJ1-4; tentatively, D is TRBD1 (5 bases). The clonotype was recovered from a human donor in good health. Sequenced material: T cells isolated from PBMCs. CDR3 residues: CASRPGRNEKLFF. CDR3 in DNA: TGTGCCAGCCGGCCAGGGAGGAATGAAAAACTGTTTTTT. The complete variable domain, with remaining parts taken from reference TRBV2 and TRBJ1-4, reads EPEVTQTPSHQVTQMGQEVILRCVPISNHLYFYWYRQILGQKVEFLVSFYNNEISEKSEIFDDQFSVERPDGSNFTLKIRSTKLEDSAMYFCASRPGRNEKLFFGSGTQLSVL.